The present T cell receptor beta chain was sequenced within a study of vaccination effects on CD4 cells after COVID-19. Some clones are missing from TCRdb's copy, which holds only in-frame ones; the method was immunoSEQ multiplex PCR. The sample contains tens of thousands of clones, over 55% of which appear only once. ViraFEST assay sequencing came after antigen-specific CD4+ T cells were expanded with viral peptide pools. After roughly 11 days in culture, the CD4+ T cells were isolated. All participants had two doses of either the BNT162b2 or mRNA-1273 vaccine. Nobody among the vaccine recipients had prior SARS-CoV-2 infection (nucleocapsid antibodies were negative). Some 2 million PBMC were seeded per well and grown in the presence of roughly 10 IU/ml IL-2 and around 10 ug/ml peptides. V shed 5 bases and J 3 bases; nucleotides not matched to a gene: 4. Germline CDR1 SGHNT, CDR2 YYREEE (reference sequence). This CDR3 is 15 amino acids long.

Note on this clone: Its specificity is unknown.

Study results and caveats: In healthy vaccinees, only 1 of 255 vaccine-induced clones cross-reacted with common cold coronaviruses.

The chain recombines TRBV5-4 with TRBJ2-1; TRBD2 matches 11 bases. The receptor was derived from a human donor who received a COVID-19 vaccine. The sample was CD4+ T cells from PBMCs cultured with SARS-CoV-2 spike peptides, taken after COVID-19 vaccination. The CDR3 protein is CASRLAGGIYNEQFF. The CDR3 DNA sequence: TGTGCCAGCAGGTTAGCGGGAGGGATCTACAATGAGCAGTTCTTC.